This T cell receptor (beta chain) was documented in a study of regulatory T cells in long-lasting Graves disease. At the level of the study: Newly diagnosed Graves' patients had taken antithyroid drugs under 3 months.

HTBI primers from iRepertoire and Arm-PCR of CDR3 regions yielded the TCR beta libraries. Each CDR3 protein gets one entry after TCRdb re-called the multiplex PCR reads with MiXCR. The profile shows about 520,000 distinct CDR3 sequences, around 12% of them singletons. Time point defined: newly diagnosed GD, antithyroid drugs for less than 3 months. RNA isolated from PBMCs was used to make the TCR library. The data were also submitted as part of a second study, on T cells in Graves' hyperthyroidism and ophthalmopathy. That study reports: Reasons for excluding patients were uncontrolled infection, other autoimmune disease, pregnancy or lactation.

The receptor was derived from a woman between 25 and 40 years old with Graves disease. The sample here was peripheral blood mononuclear cells (PBMCs), taken at new diagnosis, from a patient treated with antithyroid drugs.

CDR3 sequence (DNA): TGCGCCAGCAGCCAAGGGGCCGATGGCTACACCTTC. It translates to CASSQGADGYTF. J is TRBJ1-2 and V is TRBV4-1, with D uncertain. The germline gives CDR1 MGHRA, CDR2 YSYEKL. This CDR3 is 12 amino acids long. Trimming removed 1 base at V and 6 bases at J, with 6 bases between.